The sequence of this TCR beta chain was determined in a study of blood T cell repertoires in COVID-19. Overall study context: T cells, B-cell-depleted T cells, or PBMCs provided the cDNA or gDNA that served as material.

Under the authors' procedure: Amplification with reference gene primers provided the estimates of nucleated cell counts. Clones were read by immunoSEQ multiplex PCR, and TCRdb kept only the in-frame ones, dropping some. V and J calls and clone size are given by that table; D and trimming were obtained from the DNA. The sample lists about 250,000 clones; around 82% were seen once. The CDR3 sequence is 15 residues long. The junction had 8 bases not matched to a gene; V was cut back by 0 bases and J by 5 bases. Germline values: CDR1 SGHRS, CDR2 YFSETQ. The sample taken for sequencing was peripheral blood. The origin of this receptor is an elderly woman with active or convalescent COVID-19. The J gene is TRBJ2-7, the V gene TRBV5-1; 7 bases fit TRBD1. Written as DNA, the CDR3 is TGCGCCAGCAGCTTGGGGGCAGGGGGAATCCACGAGCAGTACTTC. It specifies CASSLGAGGIHEQYF.